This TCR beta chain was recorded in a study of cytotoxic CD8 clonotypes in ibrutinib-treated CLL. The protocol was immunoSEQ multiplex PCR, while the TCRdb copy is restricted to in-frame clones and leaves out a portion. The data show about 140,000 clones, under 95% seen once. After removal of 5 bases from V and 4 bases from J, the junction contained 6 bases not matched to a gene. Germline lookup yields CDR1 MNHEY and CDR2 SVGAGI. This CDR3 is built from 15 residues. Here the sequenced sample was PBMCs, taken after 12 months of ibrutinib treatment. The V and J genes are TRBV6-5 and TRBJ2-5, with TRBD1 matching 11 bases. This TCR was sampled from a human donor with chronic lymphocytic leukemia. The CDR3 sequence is CASSLGTGGGETQYF. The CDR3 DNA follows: TGTGCCAGCAGTCTGGGGACAGGGGGAGGAGAGACCCAGTACTTC.